This section outlines one TCR beta chain sequence together with its context. What antigen it recognizes has not been identified. No base quality values were provided; no much bigger clone lies one nucleotide off. This sample was included in a study of T cell responses to AZD1222 COVID-19 vaccine (dated by TCRdb to the early 2020s). Background on the whole study: TCR sequencing covered fewer than 250 trial participants: nearly 210 given two doses of AZD1222 and about 26 given two doses of MenACWY control vaccine. Enrollment into the trials was organized by age into subgroups of 18-55, 56-69 and 70-plus years, and those subgroups contained about 160, 30 and 59 TCR-sequenced participants, respectively.

General conclusions and limits of the study: Epitopes outside the regions mutated in the B.1.351 and B.1.1.7 variants were reportedly recognized by nearly half of the unique spike-specific TCRs. Participants were mostly white British, with more females than males. The authors suggested clonal diversity may have been underestimated. In the small 56-69-year group, the increase in depth fell short of significance, most likely because of low power. After two AZD1222 doses, spike-specific TCR breadth and depth were significantly higher than at day 0 and than in MenACWY recipients. Conclusions about previously exposed vaccinees were limited because only six AZD1222 recipients were SARS-CoV-2 seropositive at baseline. The vaccine-associated CD4 TCRs covered the entire spike protein, and the dominant responses fell in regions 160-218 and 743-854. Because no day 14 peak-response samples were available, repertoires were characterized only after the peak T cell response.

The CDR3, cysteine through phenylalanine, is 12 amino acids long. CDR3 DNA is the only sequence kept; it has 36 bases, read in frame from the first base. V is shortened by 5 bases, J by 8 bases, and the region joining them spans 12 bases. According to the germline V gene, CDR1 reads SNHLY and CDR2 reads FYNNEI. The CDR3 regions of human TCRbeta chains were analyzed by immunosequencing. The paper's processing steps were these. Repertoire TCRs were matched against a reference library of SARS-CoV-2-specific TCRs generated with the MIRA antigen-specificity platform. Breadth was defined as the fraction of unique TCRs that were SARS-CoV-2-associated, and depth was defined as the fraction of total T cells that were SARS-CoV-2-associated. Using the MIRA data, each spike-specific TCR was assigned both to the spike region to which the TCR was reactive and to a CD4 or CD8 class. Log10-transformed breadth and depth values were compared by one-way ANOVA with Sidak's multiple comparisons tests. Held by TCRdb, this immuneACCESS table contains in-frame sequences only and omits some clones. Under half of the omission traces to an unresolved V gene where checked; the cause of the rest is unknown. The V and J calls and clone size were taken over from that table, and D and trimming were inferred from the DNA. The sample profile shows fewer than 100,000 clones; around nine tenths of them were found once. The top ten clonotypes cover roughly 15% of the sample.

Per the publication, the time point label means: about 28 days (+/-7) after the second vaccine dose. Because spike-specific TCR depth and breadth did not differ between the two schedules, AZD1222 recipients who got a second dose at roughly 4 weeks were pooled with those who got a second dose at roughly 12 weeks. Vaccinee samples were obtained from the UK trials COV001 and COV002, which included a single-blind randomized controlled phase 2/3 trial of AZD1222 (ChAdOx1 nCoV-19) in healthy adults. For TCRbeta chain sequencing, PBMC samples were collected from trial participants at day 0 and at day 28 after the second dose.

The V and J segments used are TRBV2 and TRBJ2-5; no D gene can be assigned with confidence. The source is an adult who received the AZD1222 COVID-19 vaccine. Material: peripheral blood, obtained 28 days after the second AZD1222 dose. Read as DNA, the sequence is TGTGCCAGCAGTCTGGAGCCTCGCACCCAGTACTTC. This codes for CASSLEPRTQYF.